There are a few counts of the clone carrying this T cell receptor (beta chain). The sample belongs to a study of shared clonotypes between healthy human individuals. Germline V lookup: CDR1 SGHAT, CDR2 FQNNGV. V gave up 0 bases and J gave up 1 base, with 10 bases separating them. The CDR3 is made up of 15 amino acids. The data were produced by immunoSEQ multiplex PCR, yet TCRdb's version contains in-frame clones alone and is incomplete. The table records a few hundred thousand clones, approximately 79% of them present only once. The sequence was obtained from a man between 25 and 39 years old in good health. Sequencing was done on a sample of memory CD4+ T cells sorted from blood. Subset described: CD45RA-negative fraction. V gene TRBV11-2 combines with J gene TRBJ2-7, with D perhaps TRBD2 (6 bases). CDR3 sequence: CASSLDLARSYEQYF. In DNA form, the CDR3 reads TGTGCCAGCAGCTTAGATCTAGCGCGATCCTACGAGCAGTACTTC.